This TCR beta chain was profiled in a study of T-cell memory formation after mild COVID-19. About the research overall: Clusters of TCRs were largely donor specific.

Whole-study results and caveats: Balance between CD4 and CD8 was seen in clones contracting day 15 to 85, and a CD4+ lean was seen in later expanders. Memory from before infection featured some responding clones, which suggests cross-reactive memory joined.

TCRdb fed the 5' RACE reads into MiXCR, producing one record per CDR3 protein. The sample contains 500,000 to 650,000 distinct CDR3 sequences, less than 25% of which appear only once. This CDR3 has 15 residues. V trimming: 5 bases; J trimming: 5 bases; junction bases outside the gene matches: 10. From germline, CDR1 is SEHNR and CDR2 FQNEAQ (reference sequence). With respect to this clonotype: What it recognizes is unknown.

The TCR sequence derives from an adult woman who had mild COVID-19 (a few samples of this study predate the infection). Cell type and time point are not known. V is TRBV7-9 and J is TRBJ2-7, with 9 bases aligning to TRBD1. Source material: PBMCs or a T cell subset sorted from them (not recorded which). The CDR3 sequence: CASSPRRDRVNEQYF. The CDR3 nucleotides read TGTGCCAGCAGCCCCCGACGGGACAGGGTGAACGAGCAGTACTTC.